This T cell receptor (beta chain) stems from a study of PD-1 blockade in classical Hodgkin lymphoma. Study-wide points: As was reported, newly diagnosed patients showed lower baseline TCR diversity than healthy donors did.

About this clone: Its target is not known.

Produced via immunoSEQ multiplex PCR; TCRdb's table is partial and in-frame only. The data hold tens of thousands of clones, with 71% observed a single time. This CDR3 is 17 amino acids long. J gave up 4 bases and V 2 bases, and 12 bases lay outside the gene matches. Germline V lookup: CDR1 MDHEN, CDR2 SYDVKM. Each patient experienced a relapse that followed autologous stem cell transplantation, and brentuximab vedotin exposure varied. The V call is TRBV28, the J call TRBJ2-3, with TRBD2 matching 7 bases. The input for sequencing was peripheral blood mononuclear cells (PBMCs), taken at baseline. The receptor comes from a human donor with classical Hodgkin lymphoma. The CDR3 protein is CASSLQGLGKGADTQYF. Written as DNA, the CDR3 is TGTGCCAGCAGTTTACAAGGACTAGGTAAAGGGGCAGATACGCAGTATTTT.